Listed below are T cell receptor beta chains from one sample, sequenced in a study of T cell responses to AZD1222 COVID-19 vaccine. TCRdb's copy holds only in-frame clones and misses some; the assay was immunoSEQ multiplex PCR. The sample records 100,000 or so clones, roughly 87% being singletons. Sequencing used peripheral blood, obtained on day 0 of AZD1222 vaccination. The origin of the receptors is an adult in good health. The CDR3 runs from the conserved cysteine through the conserved F or W. A D gene is named only where the DNA matches it firmly. Expanded clones get a size class; other rows say once, few or many, or leave the size out.

d_gene: .
j_gene: TRBJ2-2
abundance: .
v_gene: TRBV5-4
CDR3nt: TGTGCCAGCAGCTTGGCTCAGGAGAACACCGGGGAGCTGTTTTTT
CDR3aa: CASSLAQENTGELFF

d_gene: .
j_gene: TRBJ2-1
abundance: .
v_gene: TRBV2
CDR3nt: TGTGCCAGCAGGGGATCCTACAATGAGCAGTTCTTC
CDR3aa: CASRGSYNEQFF

d_gene: .
j_gene: TRBJ2-7
abundance: .
v_gene: TRBV11-2
CDR3nt: TGTGCCAGCAGCCCGACGTCGGCAGCCATCTACGAGCAGTACTTC
CDR3aa: CASSPTSAAIYEQYF

d_gene: .
j_gene: TRBJ2-7
abundance: once
v_gene: TRBV6-2/TRBV6-3
CDR3nt: TGTGCCAGCAGTTACGAACCATCAGGGGCGTCCTCCTACGAGCAGTACTTC
CDR3aa: CASSYEPSGASSYEQYF

d_gene: .
j_gene: TRBJ2-1
abundance: .
v_gene: TRBV6-1
CDR3nt: TGTGCCAGCAGTGACGTTATCGGTGGCCCACAGTTCTTC
CDR3aa: CASSDVIGGPQFF

d_gene: .
j_gene: TRBJ2-3
abundance: .
v_gene: TRBV5-1
CDR3nt: TGTGCCAGCAACGTGATGGGGGGTAGCACAGATACGCAGTATTTT
CDR3aa: CASNVMGGSTDTQYF

d_gene: TRBD1
j_gene: TRBJ1-1
abundance: .
v_gene: TRBV5-6
CDR3nt: TGTGCCAGCAGCCCCCGGGACAGTCGACTCGACACTGAAGCTTTCTTT
CDR3aa: CASSPRDSRLDTEAFF

d_gene: TRBD1
j_gene: TRBJ1-1
abundance: .
v_gene: TRBV10-3
CDR3nt: TGTGCCATAAGGACAGGGGATAACACTGAAGCTTTCTTT
CDR3aa: CAIRTGDNTEAFF

d_gene: .
j_gene: TRBJ2-7
abundance: .
v_gene: TRBV21-1
CDR3nt: TGTGCCAGCAGCAAAGAAGGGCCAGGACCCTACGAGCAGTACTTC
CDR3aa: CASSKEGPGPYEQYF

d_gene: .
j_gene: TRBJ1-2
abundance: .
v_gene: TRBV5-4
CDR3nt: TGTGCCAGCAGCTTAGAAGCAGACCCAGGGAGTGGCTACACCTTC
CDR3aa: CASSLEADPGSGYTF

d_gene: .
j_gene: TRBJ1-1
abundance: .
v_gene: TRBV6-2/TRBV6-3
CDR3nt: TGTGCCAGCAGCCGAAATCGGGGGAGGTATAGGATGGGGGCGGGAATGAACACTGAAGCTTTCTTT
CDR3aa: CASSRNRGRYRMGAGMNTEAFF

d_gene: TRBD2
j_gene: TRBJ2-3
abundance: .
v_gene: TRBV29-1
CDR3nt: TGCAGCGTGGGGGAGGGGACAGATACGCAGTATTTT
CDR3aa: CSVGEGTDTQYF

d_gene: TRBD1
j_gene: TRBJ1-1
abundance: .
v_gene: TRBV4-2
CDR3nt: TGTGCCAGCAGCCCCCGGGACAGGGGCCGTGAAGCTTTCTTT
CDR3aa: CASSPRDRGREAFF

d_gene: .
j_gene: TRBJ2-3
abundance: .
v_gene: TRBV5-1
CDR3nt: TGTGCCAGCAGCTTGGGCGGGGGCAGAAGCACAGATACGCAGTATTTT
CDR3aa: CASSLGGGRSTDTQYF

d_gene: .
j_gene: TRBJ2-7
abundance: .
v_gene: TRBV7-2
CDR3nt: TGTGCCAGCAGCTTAGCGAGGACAGTCTACGAGCAGTACTTC
CDR3aa: CASSLARTVYEQYF

d_gene: TRBD1
j_gene: TRBJ1-5
abundance: .
v_gene: TRBV6-1
CDR3nt: TGTGCCAGCAGTCAGACAGGGGGAAATCAGCCCCAGCATTTT
CDR3aa: CASSQTGGNQPQHF

d_gene: .
j_gene: TRBJ1-2
abundance: .
v_gene: TRBV6-5
CDR3nt: TGTGCCAGCAGTCCGGGGGCGGCCTATGGCTACACCTTC
CDR3aa: CASSPGAAYGYTF

d_gene: .
j_gene: TRBJ2-5
abundance: .
v_gene: TRBV16
CDR3nt: TGTGCCAGCAGCCTAATCGGAGAGACCCAGTACTTC
CDR3aa: CASSLIGETQYF

d_gene: .
j_gene: TRBJ2-1
abundance: once
v_gene: TRBV3-1/TRBV3-2
CDR3nt: TGTGCCAGCAGCCAAGCTAGCGTTAGGTACAATGAGCAGTTCTTC
CDR3aa: CASSQASVRYNEQFF

d_gene: .
j_gene: TRBJ2-2
abundance: .
v_gene: TRBV7-2
CDR3nt: TGTGCCAGCAGCTTACCCACGCCGGCGAACACCGGGGAGCTGTTTTTT
CDR3aa: CASSLPTPANTGELFF

d_gene: .
j_gene: TRBJ1-5
abundance: .
v_gene: TRBV6-2/TRBV6-3
CDR3nt: TGTGCCAGCAGTTACGATACAGGGAGCCAGCCCCAGCATTTT
CDR3aa: CASSYDTGSQPQHF

d_gene: TRBD1
j_gene: TRBJ1-6
abundance: .
v_gene: TRBV29-1
CDR3nt: TGCAGCGTCCGACAGGGGAACAATTCACCCCTCCACTTT
CDR3aa: CSVRQGNNSPLHF

d_gene: TRBD2
j_gene: TRBJ2-5
abundance: few
v_gene: TRBV7-2
CDR3nt: TGTGCCAGCAGCTTTTTACTAGCGGGGGGGCCACGGTATGAGACCCAGTACTTC
CDR3aa: CASSFLLAGGPRYETQYF

d_gene: TRBD2
j_gene: TRBJ2-1
abundance: .
v_gene: TRBV9
CDR3nt: TGTGCCAGCAGCGTAGGGACTAGCGGGACCCGCGAGCAGTTCTTC
CDR3aa: CASSVGTSGTREQFF

d_gene: .
j_gene: TRBJ1-1
abundance: .
v_gene: TRBV7-8
CDR3nt: TGTGCCAGCAGCTTAGCGAGGGGGGGCACTGAAGCTTTCTTT
CDR3aa: CASSLARGGTEAFF

d_gene: .
j_gene: TRBJ1-3
abundance: .
v_gene: TRBV19
CDR3nt: TGTGCCACCACACCCAACTCTGGAAACACCATATATTTT
CDR3aa: CATTPNSGNTIYF

d_gene: TRBD1
j_gene: TRBJ1-2
abundance: few
v_gene: TRBV4-3
CDR3nt: TGCGCCAGCAGCCACTACAGGGGAGAGGACTATGGCTACACCTTC
CDR3aa: CASSHYRGEDYGYTF

d_gene: .
j_gene: TRBJ1-5
abundance: .
v_gene: TRBV6-2/TRBV6-3
CDR3nt: TGTGCCAGCAGTACTAGCAATCAGCCCCAGCATTTT
CDR3aa: CASSTSNQPQHF

d_gene: TRBD1
j_gene: TRBJ1-1
abundance: .
v_gene: TRBV10-1
CDR3nt: TGCGCCAGCTACTCGAGTCCCAACTCGGGGACAGTCGAACACGCTGAAGCTTTCTTT
CDR3aa: CASYSSPNSGTVEHAEAFF

d_gene: TRBD2
j_gene: TRBJ2-1
abundance: .
v_gene: TRBV3-1/TRBV3-2
CDR3nt: TGTGCCAGCAGCCAAGCGAAACTAGCGGGAGGGGGCGATGAGCAGTTCTTC
CDR3aa: CASSQAKLAGGGDEQFF